Below, 20 T cell receptor beta chains from the same sample are listed, as sequenced in a study of T cell changes during pregnancy in multiple sclerosis. Produced via immunoSEQ multiplex PCR; TCRdb's table is partial and in-frame only. The sample has about 100,000 clones, roughly 90% seen once. This specimen was peripheral blood, taken after pregnancy. Every receptor here comes from a female donor with multiple sclerosis, enrolled in a pregnancy study.

This chain links TRBV7-3 with TRBJ2-3; 10 bases align to TRBD2. CDR1 is SGHTA, CDR2 FQGTGA, per germline. With 5 bases clipped from V and 1 base from J, the junction kept 3 bases outside the gene matches. The CDR3 runs to 15 residues. This chain's CDR3 is CASSQGTSGTDTQYF. CDR3 sequence (DNA): TGTGCCAGCAGCCAAGGGACTAGCGGCACAGATACGCAGTATTTT.

The genes are TRBV7-2 and TRBJ1-2; 11 nucleotides line up with TRBD1. The CDR3 spans 18 residues. The germline V gene has CDR1 SGHTA and CDR2 FQGNSA. The J segment lost 4 bases and the V segment lost 4 bases, leaving 14 bases of the junction unmatched. The CDR3 is CASSSFQDRGRLGYGYTF. The CDR3 nucleotides are TGTGCCAGCAGCTCGTTCCAGGACAGGGGGCGGCTGGGCTATGGCTACACCTTC.

V and J are TRBV11-2 and TRBJ1-2; TRBD1 matches 11 bases. In germline, CDR1 is SGHAT, CDR2 FQNNGV. Trimming cost V 5 bases and J 3 bases; bases outside gene matches: 11. This CDR3 is built from 17 residues. The CDR3 DNA sequence: TGTGCCAGCAGCCATATCAGGACAGGGGGCGCAGACTATGGCTACACCTTC. This gives the protein CASSHIRTGGADYGYTF.

The chain combines TRBV4-1 with TRBJ2-3, with D maybe TRBD2 (5 bases). The CDR3 is made up of 13 amino acids. Germline-derived CDR1 and CDR2 are MGHRA and YSYEKL. V gave up 4 bases and J gave up 4 bases, with 9 bases separating them. The chain's CDR3 is CASSLIAPDTQYF. CDR3 DNA sequence: TGCGCCAGCAGCCTAATAGCGCCAGATACGCAGTATTTT.

This chain uses TRBV5-1 with TRBJ2-2; TRBD2 agrees at 7 bases. The germline gives CDR1 SGHRS, CDR2 YFSETQ. The CDR3 spans 16 residues. Trimming removed 5 bases from V and 0 bases from J; junction bases left unmatched: 7. The CDR3 is CASRALALANTGELFF. The CDR3 DNA follows: TGCGCCAGCAGGGCACTAGCGCTGGCGAACACCGGGGAGCTGTTTTTT.

The chain couples TRBV6-5 to TRBJ1-4; 8 nucleotides match TRBD1. J was trimmed by 5 bases and V by 5 bases; bases with no gene match: 4. The germline CDR1 and CDR2 sequences are MNHEY and SVGAGI. This CDR3 has 14 residues. This CDR3 reads CASSNTGGNEKLFF. In DNA form, the CDR3 reads TGTGCCAGCAGTAACACAGGGGGGAATGAAAAACTGTTTTTT.

The sample holds a few counts of this clone. Here the CDR3 reads CASSLGTRDRAQAFF. In nucleotides, the CDR3 is TGTGCCAGCAGCTTGGGGACCCGGGACAGGGCGCAAGCTTTCTTT. This rearrangement joins TRBV7-2 to TRBJ1-1; 9 nucleotides align to TRBD1. Germline values: CDR1 SGHTA, CDR2 FQGNSA. This CDR3 region has 15 residues. The trim removed 3 bases at V and 9 bases at J, leaving 11 bases unmatched.

V usage is TRBV10-3 and J usage is TRBJ1-2; D may be TRBD1 (6 bases). The germline V and J ends were trimmed by 8 bases and 4 bases, with 17 bases remaining between them. Germline CDR1 and CDR2: ENHRY and SYGVKD. CDR3 length equals 14 residues. The CDR3 is CAISSNGQTYGYTF. The CDR3 nucleotides read TGTGCCATCTCGTCCAACGGACAGACCTATGGCTACACCTTC.

J is TRBJ2-1 and V is TRBV7-6, with 7 bases fitting TRBD1. V shed 5 bases, J shed 5 bases, and the junction held 6 bases outside the gene matches. CDR3 length equals 14 residues. CDR1 SGHVS and CDR2 FNYEAQ come from the germline V gene. The CDR3 is CASSVLTGDNEQFF. CDR3 sequence (DNA): TGTGCCAGCAGCGTCCTAACAGGGGACAATGAGCAGTTCTTC.

Only one count was recorded for this clone. The chain is built from TRBV7-9 and TRBJ1-2; TRBD1 matches at 11 bases. J lost 0 bases, V lost 5 bases, and 8 bases had no gene match. Germline assignment: CDR1 SEHNR and CDR2 FQNEAQ (reference sequence). CDR3 length equals 17 residues. The CDR3 is CASSRGQGAEANYGYTF. The CDR3 region has the DNA TGTGCCAGCAGCCGAGGACAGGGGGCCGAAGCTAACTATGGCTACACCTTC.

This clone was counted between two and nine times. It is unclear where the CDR3 begins or ends on the DNA, so no DNA is shown, and the CDR3 is as TCRdb lists it. This chain joins TRBV27 and TRBJ1-5. The CDR3 length is 15 residues, termini included. Germline V gene data show CDR1 as MNHEY and CDR2 as SMNVEV (reference sequence). The chain's CDR3 is CASSSSGGRTQPQHF.

This chain links TRBV5-1 with TRBJ2-5, with 8 bases identical to TRBD1. The CDR3 consists of 15 residues. The germline gives CDR1 SGHRS, CDR2 YFSETQ. V trimming: 4 bases; J trimming: 5 bases; junction bases outside the gene matches: 10. Here the CDR3 reads CASSPGTGGRETQYF. CDR3 bases: TGCGCCAGCAGCCCCGGCACAGGGGGACGGGAGACCCAGTACTTC.

The chain uses TRBV21-1 and TRBJ2-7; TRBD2 reflects the table's D call only, with no check against the DNA. TRBV21-1 corresponds to a pseudogene. CDR3 length equals 14 residues. The CDR3 reads CASTGAGGSHEQYF. CDR3 sequence (DNA): TGTGCCAGCACGGGAGCGGGAGGGTCCCACGAGCAGTACTTC.

The rearrangement links TRBV2 to TRBJ2-3; 7 bases align to TRBD1. V lost 7 bases, J lost 1 base, and 5 bases stayed unmatched. The CDR3 is 14 residues long. Germline CDR1 reads SNHLY; CDR2 reads FYNNEI. In DNA, the CDR3 is TGTGCCAGCACTTTACAGGGGCGCACAGATACGCAGTATTTT. Its translation is CASTLQGRTDTQYF.

The chain joins TRBV5-4 to TRBJ2-6; D unclear. Germline CDR1 is SGHNT and CDR2 is YYREEE (reference sequence). CDR3 length: 17 residues. The V end lost 0 bases, the J end lost 0 bases, and 10 bases lay between the germline ends. The CDR3 sequence: CASSLGHASSGANVLTF. The CDR3 DNA is TGTGCCAGCAGCTTGGGACACGCGAGCTCTGGGGCCAACGTCCTGACTTTC. The full variable domain, its missing parts supplied by reference TRBV5-4 and TRBJ2-6, is ETGVTQSPTHLIKTRGQQVTLRCSSQSGHNTVSWYQQALGQGPQFIFQYYREEENGRGNFPPRFSGLQFPNYSSELNVNALELDDSALYLCASSLGHASSGANVLTFGAGSRLTVL.

The rearrangement joins TRBV28 to TRBJ2-2, with TRBD2 matching 7 bases. The CDR3 length is 15 residues. The V segment lost 5 bases and the J segment 5 bases; nucleotides outside the gene matches: 8. Germline V gene lookup returns CDR1 MDHEN and CDR2 SYDVKM. The CDR3 DNA follows: TGTGCCAGCAGTAAGGGACTACTACAAACCGGGGAGCTGTTTTTT. It encodes CASSKGLLQTGELFF.

The chain recombines TRBV5-5 with TRBJ1-5, with no clear D. Germline CDR1 is SGHKS and CDR2 is YYEKEE (reference sequence). This CDR3 region has 12 residues. The V end was cut by 1 base, the J end by 6 bases, with 5 bases between. The CDR3 sequence: CASSLSSQPQHF. The CDR3 nucleotides are TGTGCCAGCAGCTTGTCCAGTCAGCCCCAGCATTTT.

The CDR3 DNA reads TGTGCCAGCACCCCCAGGGGCGTAGGCACCGGGGAGCTGTTTTTT. Residues: CASTPRGVGTGELFF. This chain links TRBV25-1 with TRBJ2-2; maybe TRBD1 (6 bases). Germline values: CDR1 MGHDK, CDR2 SYGVNS. The CDR3 length is 15 residues. Between the trimmed V and J ends, which lost 7 bases and 4 bases, there was a span of 16 bases.

The rearrangement joins TRBV6-4 to TRBJ2-1; 12 nucleotides match TRBD2. Germline V gene data show CDR1 as MRHNA and CDR2 as SNTAGT. Unmatched junction bases numbered 2, after V lost 2 bases and J lost 6 bases. The CDR3 covers 15 residues. The CDR3 sequence is CASSDRTSGINEQFF. The CDR3, as DNA: TGTGCCAGCAGTGACCGGACTAGCGGGATCAATGAGCAGTTCTTC.

The J gene is TRBJ2-1, the V gene TRBV10-3; 11 bases are a match to TRBD2. This CDR3 comprises 16 residues. With 0 bases clipped from V and 10 bases from J, the junction kept 8 bases outside the gene matches. Germline CDR1 is ENHRY and CDR2 is SYGVKD. CDR3 in amino acids: CAISESGTSGSLEQFF. CDR3 nucleotide sequence: TGTGCCATCAGTGAGTCAGGAACTAGCGGGAGCCTGGAGCAGTTCTTC.